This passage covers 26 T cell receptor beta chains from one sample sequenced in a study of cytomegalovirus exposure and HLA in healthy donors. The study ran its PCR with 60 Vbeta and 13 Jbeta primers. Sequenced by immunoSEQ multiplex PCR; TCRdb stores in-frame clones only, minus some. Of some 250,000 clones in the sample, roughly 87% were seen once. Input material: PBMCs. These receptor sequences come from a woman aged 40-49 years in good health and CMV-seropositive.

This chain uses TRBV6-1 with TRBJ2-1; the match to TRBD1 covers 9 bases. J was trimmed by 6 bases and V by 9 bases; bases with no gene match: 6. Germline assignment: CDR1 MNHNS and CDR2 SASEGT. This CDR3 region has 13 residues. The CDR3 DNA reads TGTGCCAGTGTGGGGACAGGGCTCAATGAGCAGTTCTTC. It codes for CASVGTGLNEQFF.

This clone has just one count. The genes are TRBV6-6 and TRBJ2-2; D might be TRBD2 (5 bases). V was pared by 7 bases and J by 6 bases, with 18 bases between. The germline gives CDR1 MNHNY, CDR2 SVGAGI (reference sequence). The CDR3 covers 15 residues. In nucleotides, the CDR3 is TGTGCCAGCACTCCTTGGGCCGGGGTCCCCGGGGAGCTGTTTTTT. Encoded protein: CASTPWAGVPGELFF.

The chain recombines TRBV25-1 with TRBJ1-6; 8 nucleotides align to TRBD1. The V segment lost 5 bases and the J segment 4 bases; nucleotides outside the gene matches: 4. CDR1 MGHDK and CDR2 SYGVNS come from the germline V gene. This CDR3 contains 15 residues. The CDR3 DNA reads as TGTGCCAGCAGTACAACAGGGGGTTATAATTCACCCCTCCACTTT. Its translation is CASSTTGGYNSPLHF.

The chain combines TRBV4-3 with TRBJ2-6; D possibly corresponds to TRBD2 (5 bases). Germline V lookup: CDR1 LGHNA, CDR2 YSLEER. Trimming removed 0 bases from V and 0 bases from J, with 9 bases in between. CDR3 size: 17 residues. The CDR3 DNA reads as TGCGCCAGCAGCCAAGATGCCGGACTCTCTGGGGCCAACGTCCTGACTTTC. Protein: CASSQDAGLSGANVLTF.

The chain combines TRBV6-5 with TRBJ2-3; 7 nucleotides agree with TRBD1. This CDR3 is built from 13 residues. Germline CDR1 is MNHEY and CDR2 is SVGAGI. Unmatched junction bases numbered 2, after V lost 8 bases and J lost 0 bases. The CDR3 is CASARGSTDTQYF. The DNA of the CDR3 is TGTGCCAGCGCCAGGGGGAGCACAGATACGCAGTATTTT.

CDR3 region: CASSLRGDRGRREQYF. As DNA, the CDR3 is TGCGCCAGCAGCTTGCGAGGGGACAGGGGGCGCCGCGAGCAGTACTTC. The chain has TRBV5-1 and TRBJ2-5, with 12 bases matching TRBD1. Gene TRBJ2-7 matches the end of the DNA better, so the J call may be wrong. The CDR3 totals 16 residues. Germline V gene sequence: CDR1 SGHRS, CDR2 YFSETQ.

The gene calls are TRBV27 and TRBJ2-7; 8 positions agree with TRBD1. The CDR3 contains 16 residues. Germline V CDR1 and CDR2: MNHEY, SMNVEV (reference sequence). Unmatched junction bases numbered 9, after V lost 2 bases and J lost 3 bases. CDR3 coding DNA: TGTGCCAGCAGTTTACGGCAGGGGGCCACCGGCTACGAGCAGTACTTC. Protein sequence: CASSLRQGATGYEQYF.

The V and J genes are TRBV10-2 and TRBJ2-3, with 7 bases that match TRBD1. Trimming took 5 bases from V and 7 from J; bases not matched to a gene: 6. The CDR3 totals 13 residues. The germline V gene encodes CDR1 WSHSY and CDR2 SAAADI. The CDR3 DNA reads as TGCGCCAGCAGTACCGACAGGGTGAATACGCAGTATTTT. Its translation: CASSTDRVNTQYF.

The CDR3 sequence is CASSIHRGPQETQYF. The CDR3, as DNA: TGTGCCAGCAGCATACACAGGGGCCCCCAAGAGACCCAGTACTTC. The genes are TRBV11-2 and TRBJ2-5; 7 positions agree with TRBD1. CDR3 length: 15 amino acids. Germline CDR1 is SGHAT and CDR2 is FQNNGV. V lost 5 bases and J lost 1; bases outside the gene matches: 7. The whole variable domain, remainder taken from reference TRBV11-2 and TRBJ2-5, is EAGVAQSPRYKIIEKRQSVAFWCNPISGHATLYWYQQILGQGPKLLIQFQNNGVVDDSQLPKDRFSAERLKGVDSTLKIQPAKLEDSAVYLCASSIHRGPQETQYFGPGTRLLVL.

CDR3 in DNA: TGTGCCAGCAGCTACTCACAGGGTGAGGAGACCCAGTACTTC. Protein: CASSYSQGEETQYF. This chain uses TRBV2 with TRBJ2-5, with D perhaps TRBD1 (6 bases). The CDR3 runs 14 residues. The germline V gene has CDR1 SNHLY and CDR2 FYNNEI. The germline V and J ends were trimmed by 6 bases and 5 bases, with 16 bases remaining between them.

The CDR3 sequence: CASSLGQSSSTHSPLHF. The CDR3 nucleotides are TGTGCCAGCAGCCTAGGACAGAGCTCCTCTACCCATTCACCCCTCCACTTT. The chain is built from TRBV7-2 and TRBJ1-6; D might be TRBD1 (6 bases). This CDR3 has 17 residues. V lost 5 bases, J lost 8 bases, and 22 bases lay in between. The germline CDR1 and CDR2 sequences are SGHTA and FQGNSA.

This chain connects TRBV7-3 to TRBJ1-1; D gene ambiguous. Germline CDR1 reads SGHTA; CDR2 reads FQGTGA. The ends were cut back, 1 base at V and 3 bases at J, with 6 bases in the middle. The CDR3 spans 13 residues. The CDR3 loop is CASSLNSHTEAFF. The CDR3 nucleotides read TGTGCCAGCAGCTTAAACAGTCACACTGAAGCTTTCTTT.

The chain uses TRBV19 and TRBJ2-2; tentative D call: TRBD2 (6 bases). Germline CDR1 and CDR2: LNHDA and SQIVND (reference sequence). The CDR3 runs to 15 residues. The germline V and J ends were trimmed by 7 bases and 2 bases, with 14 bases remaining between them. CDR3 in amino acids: CASTPWDFNTGELFF. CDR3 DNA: TGTGCCAGTACCCCCTGGGACTTCAACACCGGGGAGCTGTTTTTT.

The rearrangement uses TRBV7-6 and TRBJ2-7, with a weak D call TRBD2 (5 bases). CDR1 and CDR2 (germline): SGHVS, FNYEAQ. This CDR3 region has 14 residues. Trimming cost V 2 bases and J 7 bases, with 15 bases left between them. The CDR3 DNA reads TGTGCCAGCAGCTTAAGTAGGGCGGGCCGGGAGCAGTACTTC. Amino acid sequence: CASSLSRAGREQYF.

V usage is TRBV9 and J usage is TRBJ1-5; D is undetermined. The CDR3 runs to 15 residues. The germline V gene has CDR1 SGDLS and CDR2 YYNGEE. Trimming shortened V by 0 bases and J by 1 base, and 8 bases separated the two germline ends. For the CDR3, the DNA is TGTGCCAGCAGCGTAGACAGTACAAGCAATCAGCCCCAGCATTTT. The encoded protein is CASSVDSTSNQPQHF.

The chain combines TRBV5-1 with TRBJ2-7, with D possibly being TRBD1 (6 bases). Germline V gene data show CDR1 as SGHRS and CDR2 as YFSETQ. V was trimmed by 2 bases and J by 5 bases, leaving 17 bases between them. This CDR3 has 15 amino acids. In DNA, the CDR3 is TGCGCCAGCAGCTTTACAGGGTCAGAGGCAAACGAGCAGTACTTC. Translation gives CASSFTGSEANEQYF.

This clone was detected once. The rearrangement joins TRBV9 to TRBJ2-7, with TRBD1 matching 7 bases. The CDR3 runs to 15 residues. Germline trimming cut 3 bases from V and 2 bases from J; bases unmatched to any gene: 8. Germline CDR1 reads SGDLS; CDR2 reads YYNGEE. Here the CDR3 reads CASSARGQGAYEQYF. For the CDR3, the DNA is TGTGCCAGCAGCGCAAGGGGGCAGGGGGCCTACGAGCAGTACTTC.

The CDR3 spells CASSLVRGGYTF. As DNA, the CDR3 is TGTGCCAGCAGCTTGGTTCGGGGGGGCTACACCTTC. V and J are TRBV5-4 and TRBJ1-2, with D possibly matching TRBD1 (5 bases). This CDR3 has 12 amino acids. The V gene's germline CDR1 is SGHNT and CDR2 YYREEE (reference sequence). The V end was cut by 0 bases, the J end by 8 bases, with 8 bases between.

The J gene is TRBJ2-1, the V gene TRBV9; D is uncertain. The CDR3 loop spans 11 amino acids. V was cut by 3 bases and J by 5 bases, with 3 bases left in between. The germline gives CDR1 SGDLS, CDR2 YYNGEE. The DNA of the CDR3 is TGTGCCAGCAGCGCGGACAATGAGCAGTTCTTC. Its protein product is CASSADNEQFF.

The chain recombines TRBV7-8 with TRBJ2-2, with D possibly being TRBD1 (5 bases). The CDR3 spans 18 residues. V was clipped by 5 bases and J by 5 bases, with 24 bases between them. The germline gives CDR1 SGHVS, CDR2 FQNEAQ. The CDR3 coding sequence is TGTGCCAGCAGCCCCCGAGGTACAGGCCTCGCAGGGACCGGGGAGCTGTTTTTT. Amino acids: CASSPRGTGLAGTGELFF.

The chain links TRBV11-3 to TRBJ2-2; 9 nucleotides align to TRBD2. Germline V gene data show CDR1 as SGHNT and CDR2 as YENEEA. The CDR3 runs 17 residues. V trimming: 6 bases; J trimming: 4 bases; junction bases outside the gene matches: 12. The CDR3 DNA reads TGTGCCAGCAGTTTGAGTAGCGGGAGAATGGGCACCGGGGAGCTGTTTTTT. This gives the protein CASSLSSGRMGTGELFF.

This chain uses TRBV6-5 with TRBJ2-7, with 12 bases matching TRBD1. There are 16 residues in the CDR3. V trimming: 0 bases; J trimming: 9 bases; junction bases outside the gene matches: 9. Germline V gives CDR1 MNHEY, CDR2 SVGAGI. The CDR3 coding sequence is TGTGCCAGCAGTTACTCTGGGGGACAGGGGGCGGCGGGGCAGTACTTC. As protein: CASSYSGGQGAAGQYF.

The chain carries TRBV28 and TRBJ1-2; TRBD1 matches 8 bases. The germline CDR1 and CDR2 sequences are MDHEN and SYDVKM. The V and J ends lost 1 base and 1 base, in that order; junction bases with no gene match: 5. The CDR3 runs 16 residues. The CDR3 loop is CASSLSPGQGNYGYTF. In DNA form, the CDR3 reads TGTGCCAGCAGTTTATCCCCTGGACAGGGTAACTATGGCTACACCTTC.

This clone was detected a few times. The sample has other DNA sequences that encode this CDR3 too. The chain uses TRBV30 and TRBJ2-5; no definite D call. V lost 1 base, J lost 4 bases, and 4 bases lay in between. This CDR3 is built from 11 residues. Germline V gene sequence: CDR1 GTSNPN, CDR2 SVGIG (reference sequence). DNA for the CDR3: TGTGCCTGGAGTGCGGGAGAGACCCAGTACTTC. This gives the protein CAWSAGETQYF.

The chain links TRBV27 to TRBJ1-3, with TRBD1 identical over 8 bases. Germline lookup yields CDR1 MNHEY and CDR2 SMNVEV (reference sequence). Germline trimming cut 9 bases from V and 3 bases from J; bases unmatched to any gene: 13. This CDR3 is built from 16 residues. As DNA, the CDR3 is TGTGCCAGTAGTCCAGACAGGGGAGGGGTTGGAAACACCATATATTTT. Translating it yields CASSPDRGGVGNTIYF.

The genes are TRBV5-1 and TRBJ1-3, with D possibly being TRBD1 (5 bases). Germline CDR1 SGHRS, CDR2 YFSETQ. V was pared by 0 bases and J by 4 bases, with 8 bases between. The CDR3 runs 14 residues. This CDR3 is CASSLEGVGNTIYF. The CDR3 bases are TGCGCCAGCAGCTTGGAAGGGGTGGGAAACACCATATATTTT.